The source of this T cell receptor (beta chain) is a study of Graves' ophthalmopathy and Graves' hyperthyroidism. Study conclusions and caveats: Appearing in blood as well were most expanded thyroid clonotypes above 0.001 frequency. Cross-validated, the 13-signature model showed 87.88%/81.08% sensitivity/specificity, and 80%/75% in the test set.

V was pared by 2 bases and J by 0 bases, with 10 bases between. The CDR3 has 15 amino acids. The germline gives CDR1 MNHNS, CDR2 SASEGT. RNA transcripts were the source from which TCR beta CDR3 regions were amplified. An opening RT-PCR round employed HTBI primers and preceded a second-round multiplex PCR. MiXCR was run by TCRdb on the multiplex PCR reads, yielding one entry per CDR3 protein. The sample lists more than 300,000 distinct CDR3 sequences, approximately 18% occurring once. Uncontrolled infections, other autoimmune diseases, pregnancy or lactation barred patients from enrollment. This clonotype was seen ten or more times. What it recognizes is unknown.

The specimen was peripheral blood. This TCR derives from an adult woman with stable Graves' hyperthyroidism. V and J are TRBV6-1 and TRBJ1-1; D is unclear. For the CDR3, the DNA is TGTGCCAGCAGTGAAAAGCCTACCATGAACACTGAAGCTTTCTTT. Translated: CASSEKPTMNTEAFF.